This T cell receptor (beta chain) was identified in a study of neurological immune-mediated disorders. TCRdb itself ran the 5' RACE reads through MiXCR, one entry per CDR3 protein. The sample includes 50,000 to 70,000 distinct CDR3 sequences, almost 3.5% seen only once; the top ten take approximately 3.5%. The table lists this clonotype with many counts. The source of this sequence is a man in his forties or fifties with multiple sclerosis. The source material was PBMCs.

In nucleotides, the CDR3 is TGTGCCAGCAGCTCTCAGGGGGGCACCGGGGAGCTGTTTTTT. As protein: CASSSQGGTGELFF. The chain links TRBV11-2 to TRBJ2-2; tentative D call: TRBD1 (7 bases). The germline CDR1 and CDR2 sequences are SGHAT and FQNNGV. V dropped 4 bases and J dropped 4 bases, with 10 bases sitting between them. The CDR3 has 14 amino acids.